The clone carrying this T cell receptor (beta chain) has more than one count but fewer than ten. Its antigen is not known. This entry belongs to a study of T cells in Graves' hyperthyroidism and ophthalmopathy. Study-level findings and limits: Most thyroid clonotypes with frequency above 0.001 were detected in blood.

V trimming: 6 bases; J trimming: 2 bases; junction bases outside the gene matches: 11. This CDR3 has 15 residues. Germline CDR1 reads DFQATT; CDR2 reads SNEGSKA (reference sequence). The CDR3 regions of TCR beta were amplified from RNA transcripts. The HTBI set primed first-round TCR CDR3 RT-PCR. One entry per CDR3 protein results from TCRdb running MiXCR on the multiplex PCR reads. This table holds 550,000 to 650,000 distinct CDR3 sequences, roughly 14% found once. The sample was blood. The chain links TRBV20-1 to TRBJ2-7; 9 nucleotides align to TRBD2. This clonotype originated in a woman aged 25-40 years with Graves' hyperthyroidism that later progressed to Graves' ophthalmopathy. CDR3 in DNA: TGCAGTGCCTCGAGACTAGCGGCTATAACCTACGAGCAGTACTTC. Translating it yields CSASRLAAITYEQYF.